This note documents a single T cell receptor beta chain sequence. The antigen it binds to is not known. Base-call qualities are not available, and no considerably larger clone is one nucleotide away. CDR1 and CDR2 (SGHAT, FQNNGV) derive from the germline V gene. Germline trimming: 2 bases from V, 1 base from J; junction bases outside gene matches: 10. Spanning cysteine to phenylalanine, the CDR3 consists of 18 amino acids. Only CDR3 DNA is held: 54 bases, read in frame from base 1. This sample is drawn from a study of blood T cells in healthy people across ages (dated by TCRdb to the mid-2010s). In terms of the full investigation: In model experiments, roughly one uniquely barcoded TCR beta cDNA molecule per two T cells was captured by template switching. Age-related changes in TCR beta repertoire diversity were measured in the study by deep sequencing normalized with unique cDNA molecular identifiers. To avoid experimental bias, donors of different ages were randomly spread across the sequencing lanes. Four age groups were formed from the donors: young (average approximately 16 years), middle-aged (around 40), aged (62) and long-lived (around 80). The study analyzed two additional independent replicas of 1 million unique cDNA reads from the same blood draw for two donors, one aged 18 to 30 and one aged 80 or older.

The method was 5' RACE. The data were produced on an Illumina HiSeq 2500. A second PCR of roughly 7 to 11 cycles was performed with a sample-barcoded 5' primer and a J-beta primer mix. A unique molecular identifier was introduced onto each TCR beta cDNA molecule by a template-switch 5' adaptor carrying 12 random nucleotides. Each sample yielded at least 2.5 million CDR3-containing paired-end reads. The Mint cDNA synthesis kit, primed by a TRBC-specific oligonucleotide, was used to synthesize first-strand cDNA from all RNA. All cDNA was treated with uracil-DNA glycosylase and then went through a first 18-cycle PCR with the universal primers M1SS and BC2_uni_R. As for the authors' bioinformatics: Normalization of each sample was performed by random selection of 1 million high-quality reads, each carrying a distinct molecular identifier. Reads sharing molecular identifiers were discarded rather than binned into consensus sequences. MiTCR, with a Q25 quality threshold and the strictest error-elimination algorithm, was used for CDR3 identification, clonotype clustering and error correction. Lower-bound total TCR beta diversity was estimated with a nonparametric unseen species model using Euler transformation. Using fastp trimming at Q25 and MiXCR clonotype assembly, TCRdb reanalyzed the public sequencing data and kept in-frame beta chains. Rows with one shared CDR3 protein collapse into an entry with the most common genes and DNA. These V and J calls originate from TCRdb's pipeline instead of the authors' own analysis. For this sample the table gives approximately 1.5 million distinct CDR3 sequences, of which roughly 43% were detected only once. The ten largest clones add up to approximately 4% of the sample.

The paper as a whole reports these results and caveats: Total diversity estimates from one million sequenced T cells were considered lower bounds and underestimates. There was a strong correlation between observed TCR beta diversity and the percentage of naive T cells measured by flow cytometry. Compared with the aged group, more naive CD4+ T cells, fewer expanded clones and increased TCR diversity were shown by the long-lived group, suggesting age selection. Donor CMV infection status was unknown, potentially confounding age-related changes in expanded clonotypes. Since profiling was done on bulk unsorted PBMCs, naive and antigen-experienced compartments could not be conclusively compared. As age increased, observed TCR beta diversity per million T cells dropped in a roughly linear way, and a significant reduction was already evident by age about 40.

The donors were roughly 40 Caucasian individuals from Russia, aged roughly 6 to 100 years, who were systemically healthy. Approximately 9.3 milliliters of peripheral blood were collected from each donor into EDTA-treated Vacutainer tubes. Ficoll-Paque density-gradient centrifugation was used to isolate PBMCs, with at least 7 million per sample. Total RNA was extracted from PBMCs with Trizol reagent, with at least 6 micrograms obtained per sample. For every donor, an aliquot of PBMCs went through flow cytometry to measure the percentages of naive CD45RAhigh/CD27high T cells. Material for sequencing was blood. This receptor was obtained from a woman aged 18-29 years in good health. Recombination linked TRBV11-2 to TRBJ1-4; 7 central nucleotides agree with TRBD1. Read as DNA, the sequence is TGTGCCAGCAGCTTAAGACAGGGCCCGGCGGGAACTAATGAAAAACTGTTTTTT. Translated, it reads CASSLRQGPAGTNEKLFF.